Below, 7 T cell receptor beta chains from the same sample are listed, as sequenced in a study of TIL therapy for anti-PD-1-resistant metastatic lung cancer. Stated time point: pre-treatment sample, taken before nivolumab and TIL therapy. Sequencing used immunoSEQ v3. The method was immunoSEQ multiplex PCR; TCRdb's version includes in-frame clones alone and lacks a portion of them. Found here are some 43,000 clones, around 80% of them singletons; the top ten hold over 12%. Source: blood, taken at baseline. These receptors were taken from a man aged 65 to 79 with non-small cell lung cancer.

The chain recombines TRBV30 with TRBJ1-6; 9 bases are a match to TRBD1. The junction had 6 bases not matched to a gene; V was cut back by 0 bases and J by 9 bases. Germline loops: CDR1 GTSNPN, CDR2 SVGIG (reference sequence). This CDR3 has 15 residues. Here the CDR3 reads CAWSVGGQGVSPLHF. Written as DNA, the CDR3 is TGTGCCTGGAGTGTAGGGGGACAGGGAGTTTCACCCCTCCACTTT.

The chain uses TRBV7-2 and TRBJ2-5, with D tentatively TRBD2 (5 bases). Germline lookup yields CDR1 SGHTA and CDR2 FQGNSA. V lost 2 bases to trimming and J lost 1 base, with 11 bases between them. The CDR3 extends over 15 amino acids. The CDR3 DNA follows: TGTGCCAGCAGCTTATCGGCGGGTACCCAAGAGACCCAGTACTTC. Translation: CASSLSAGTQETQYF.

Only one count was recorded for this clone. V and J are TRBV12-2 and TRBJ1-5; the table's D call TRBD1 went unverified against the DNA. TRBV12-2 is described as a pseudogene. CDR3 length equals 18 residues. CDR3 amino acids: CASRLTFLDRVWDQPQHF. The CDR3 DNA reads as TGTGCAAGTCGCTTAACCTTTTTGGACAGGGTGTGGGATCAGCCCCAGCATTTT.

CDR3 sequence reads: CASSLAGPRYEQYF. The DNA for the CDR3 is TGTGCCAGCAGCTTAGCGGGGCCCAGGTACGAGCAGTACTTC. This chain uses TRBV7-9 with TRBJ2-7; TRBD1 is a possible D gene (5 bases). CDR1 is SEHNR, CDR2 FQNEAQ, per germline (reference sequence). CDR3 length: 14 amino acids. V lost 0 bases, J lost 4 bases, and 10 bases lay in between.

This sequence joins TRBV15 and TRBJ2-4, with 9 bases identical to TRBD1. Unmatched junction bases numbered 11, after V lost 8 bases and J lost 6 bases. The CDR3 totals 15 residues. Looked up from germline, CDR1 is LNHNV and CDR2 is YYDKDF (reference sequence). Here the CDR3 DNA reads TGTGCCACCCGTCCGCCAGGGACAGGGACAAACATTCAGTACTTC. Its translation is CATRPPGTGTNIQYF.

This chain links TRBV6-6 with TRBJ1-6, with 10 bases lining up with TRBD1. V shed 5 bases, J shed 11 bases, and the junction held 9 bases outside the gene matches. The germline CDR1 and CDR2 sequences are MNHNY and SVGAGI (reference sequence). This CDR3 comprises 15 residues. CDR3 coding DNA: TGTGCCAGCAGTCCTCGATTGACAGGGGGCCCACCCCTCCACTTT. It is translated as CASSPRLTGGPPLHF.

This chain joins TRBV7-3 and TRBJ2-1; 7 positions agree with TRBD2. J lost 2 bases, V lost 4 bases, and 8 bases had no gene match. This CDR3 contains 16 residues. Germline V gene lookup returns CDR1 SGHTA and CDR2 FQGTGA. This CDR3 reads CASSSSAGTTYNEQFF. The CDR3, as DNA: TGTGCCAGCAGCTCATCAGCGGGAACGACCTACAATGAGCAGTTCTTC.